Listed below are T cell receptor beta chains from one sample, sequenced in a study of T cells in Graves' hyperthyroidism and ophthalmopathy. TCRdb passed the multiplex PCR reads through MiXCR, listing each CDR3 protein once. The repertoire has approximately 490,000 distinct CDR3 sequences, around a fifth of them found once; the top ten carry 49%. Input material: blood. All receptors come from a woman in her 70s with Graves' ophthalmopathy. CDR3s include the opening cysteine and the closing phenylalanine or tryptophan. The D gene is left open where the match is weak. The size entry is marked missing in some rows and otherwise reads once, few, many or a size class.

J gene: TRBJ2-2
D gene: .
V gene: TRBV6-1
CDR3 length: 10
clone size: .
CDR3 DNA: TGTGCCAGCAGCCTCGGGGAGCTGTTTTTT
CDR3 protein: CASSLGELFF

J gene: TRBJ2-7
D gene: TRBD2
V gene: TRBV5-1
CDR3 length: 15
clone size: .
CDR3 DNA: TGCGCCAGCAGCTGGATGACTAGCGGGAGGGACGAGCAGTACTTC
CDR3 protein: CASSWMTSGRDEQYF

J gene: TRBJ2-3
D gene: TRBD2
V gene: TRBV3-1
CDR3 length: 16
clone size: few
CDR3 DNA: TGTGCCAGCAGCCTAGCGGGAGGTTCCCTCCTAGATACGCAGTATTTT
CDR3 protein: CASSLAGGSLLDTQYF

J gene: TRBJ1-5
D gene: .
V gene: TRBV19
CDR3 length: 12
clone size: many
CDR3 DNA: TGTGCCAGTAGCCCTTCGGGTCAGCCCCAGCATTTT
CDR3 protein: CASSPSGQPQHF

J gene: TRBJ1-2
D gene: .
V gene: TRBV6-5
CDR3 length: 16
clone size: .
CDR3 DNA: TGTGCCAGCAGTTACTCGAGGGGCAGGGCATTCTATGGCTACACCTTC
CDR3 protein: CASSYSRGRAFYGYTF

J gene: TRBJ1-5
D gene: .
V gene: TRBV12-3/TRBV12-4
CDR3 length: 14
clone size: many
CDR3 DNA: TGTGCCAGCAGCCGGGGGAATAGCAATCAGCCCCAGCATTTT
CDR3 protein: CASSRGNSNQPQHF

J gene: TRBJ2-3
D gene: TRBD2
V gene: TRBV5-1
CDR3 length: 16
clone size: few
CDR3 DNA: TGCGCCAGCAGCTTGGGGCCTAGCGGGAGTACAGATACGCAGTATTTT
CDR3 protein: CASSLGPSGSTDTQYF

J gene: TRBJ2-1
D gene: .
V gene: TRBV10-3
CDR3 length: 13
clone size: .
CDR3 DNA: TGTGCCATCAGTTTGACACAGTACAATGAGCAGTTCTTC
CDR3 protein: CAISLTQYNEQFF

J gene: TRBJ1-1
D gene: .
V gene: TRBV18
CDR3 length: 13
clone size: few
CDR3 DNA: TGTGCCAGCTCACCAGAGGATCACAGACAAGCTTTCTTT
CDR3 protein: CASSPEDHRQAFF

J gene: TRBJ2-5
D gene: .
V gene: TRBV20-1
CDR3 length: 12
clone size: few
CDR3 DNA: TGCAGTGCAAGGACGGGGAAAGAGACCCAGTACTTC
CDR3 protein: CSARTGKETQYF

J gene: TRBJ2-7
D gene: TRBD1
V gene: TRBV7-2
CDR3 length: 14
clone size: many
CDR3 DNA: TGTGCCAGCAGCCTAAACAGGGGGCCGGGGGAGCAGTACTTC
CDR3 protein: CASSLNRGPGEQYF

J gene: TRBJ2-2
D gene: .
V gene: TRBV12-3/TRBV12-4
CDR3 length: 12
clone size: many
CDR3 DNA: TGTGCCAGCAGACAGCCCCCCGGGGAGCTGTTTTTT
CDR3 protein: CASRQPPGELFF

J gene: TRBJ2-7
D gene: TRBD2
V gene: TRBV5-6
CDR3 length: 15
clone size: few
CDR3 DNA: TGTGCCAGCAGCCCGGGACTAGCAGCCGCCTACGAGCAGTACTTC
CDR3 protein: CASSPGLAAAYEQYF

J gene: TRBJ2-7
D gene: .
V gene: TRBV7-6
CDR3 length: 13
clone size: few
CDR3 DNA: TGTGCCAGCAGCTTAGGTCCTACCACCGAGCAGTACTTC
CDR3 protein: CASSLGPTTEQYF